This is a list of T cell receptor beta chains from one sample in a study of identical twins. TCRdb reanalysed the 5' RACE reads using MiXCR and keeps one entry per CDR3 protein. The sample holds nearly 200,000 distinct CDR3 sequences, approximately 16% seen once. The data were also submitted as part of a second study, on T cells expressing NK-cell markers.

Sample: CD8+ T cells sorted from blood. The receptors derive from a woman between 18 and 29 years old in good health. CDR3s include the opening cysteine and the closing phenylalanine or tryptophan. A D gene is named only where the DNA matches it firmly. Size tells how often a clone was seen (once, few, many) or the class of an expanded clone, and some rows leave it out.

clone_size: NA; d_call: TRBD2; v_call: TRBV15; j_call: TRBJ2-5; cdr3_aa: CATSSKWGGSSETQYF; cdr3_nt: TGTGCCACCAGCAGTAAGTGGGGAGGGAGCAGCGAGACCCAGTACTTC
clone_size: NA; d_call: NA; v_call: TRBV7-8; j_call: TRBJ2-7; cdr3_aa: CASSPWASLVREQYF; cdr3_nt: TGTGCCAGCAGCCCCTGGGCCTCCCTTGTCAGGGAGCAGTACTTC
clone_size: NA; d_call: NA; v_call: TRBV9; j_call: TRBJ1-2; cdr3_aa: CASSARQGGYTF; cdr3_nt: TGTGCCAGCAGCGCCCGCCAGGGGGGCTACACCTTC
clone_size: few; d_call: NA; v_call: TRBV20-1; j_call: TRBJ2-3; cdr3_aa: CSARGTPITDTQYF; cdr3_nt: TGCAGTGCTAGGGGGACACCCATCACAGATACGCAGTATTTT
clone_size: many; d_call: NA; v_call: TRBV27; j_call: TRBJ2-7; cdr3_aa: CASSTRGPYEQYF; cdr3_nt: TGTGCCAGCAGTACCAGGGGTCCCTACGAGCAGTACTTC
clone_size: few; d_call: TRBD2; v_call: TRBV7-9; j_call: TRBJ2-5; cdr3_aa: CASINWASGSMEETQYF; cdr3_nt: TGTGCCAGCATCAACTGGGCTAGCGGGAGTATGGAGGAGACCCAGTACTTC
clone_size: few; d_call: NA; v_call: TRBV4-1; j_call: TRBJ2-5; cdr3_aa: CASSQGPIQETQYF; cdr3_nt: TGCGCCAGCAGCCAGGGACCCATACAAGAGACCCAGTACTTC
clone_size: NA; d_call: NA; v_call: TRBV29-1; j_call: TRBJ2-1; cdr3_aa: CSARVYNEQFF; cdr3_nt: TGCAGCGCAAGGGTATACAATGAGCAGTTCTTC
clone_size: NA; d_call: NA; v_call: TRBV6-2/TRBV6-3; j_call: TRBJ1-5; cdr3_aa: CASSYKGPQQPQHF; cdr3_nt: TGTGCCAGCAGTTACAAGGGGCCTCAACAGCCCCAGCATTTT
clone_size: few; d_call: NA; v_call: TRBV11-3; j_call: TRBJ2-3; cdr3_aa: CASSARGDTQYF; cdr3_nt: TGTGCCAGCAGCGCCCGAGGAGATACGCAGTATTTT
clone_size: NA; d_call: NA; v_call: TRBV20-1; j_call: TRBJ1-1; cdr3_aa: CSARDSGQKQAFF; cdr3_nt: TGCAGTGCTAGAGACTCGGGGCAGAAGCAAGCTTTCTTT
clone_size: NA; d_call: NA; v_call: TRBV20-1; j_call: TRBJ2-1; cdr3_aa: CCARDPRTGGSYNEQFF; cdr3_nt: TGCTGTGCTAGAGATCCCCGGACCGGGGGCTCCTACAATGAGCAGTTCTTC
clone_size: few; d_call: NA; v_call: TRBV7-9; j_call: TRBJ2-7; cdr3_aa: CASSAPEALSYEQYF; cdr3_nt: TGTGCCAGCAGCGCCCCCGAAGCGCTATCCTACGAGCAGTACTTC
clone_size: NA; d_call: TRBD2; v_call: TRBV30; j_call: TRBJ2-7; cdr3_aa: CAWRDSGRGAHEQYF; cdr3_nt: TGTGCCTGGAGAGACAGCGGGAGGGGGGCTCACGAGCAGTACTTC
clone_size: many; d_call: TRBD1; v_call: TRBV7-9; j_call: TRBJ2-5; cdr3_aa: CASSLKQGASETQYF; cdr3_nt: TGTGCCAGCAGCTTGAAACAGGGGGCTTCCGAGACCCAGTACTTC
clone_size: NA; d_call: NA; v_call: TRBV3-1; j_call: TRBJ2-4; cdr3_aa: CASSDRLLAKNIQYF; cdr3_nt: TGTGCCAGCTCCGATCGACTGTTAGCCAAAAACATTCAGTACTTC
clone_size: few; d_call: NA; v_call: TRBV12-3/TRBV12-4; j_call: TRBJ1-2; cdr3_aa: CASSFERREYNYGYTF; cdr3_nt: TGTGCCAGCAGTTTCGAGCGACGGGAATATAACTATGGCTACACCTTC
clone_size: few; d_call: NA; v_call: TRBV7-9; j_call: TRBJ2-7; cdr3_aa: CASSLAPNREYF; cdr3_nt: TGTGCCAGCAGCTTAGCTCCTAACCGGGAGTACTTC
clone_size: few; d_call: NA; v_call: TRBV6-2/TRBV6-3; j_call: TRBJ1-1; cdr3_aa: CASSYSKLLGDTEAFF; cdr3_nt: TGTGCCAGCAGTTACTCGAAGTTACTGGGGGACACTGAAGCTTTCTTT
clone_size: NA; d_call: TRBD2; v_call: TRBV7-8; j_call: TRBJ2-3; cdr3_aa: CASSPGLGYFTQYF; cdr3_nt: TGTGCCAGCAGCCCGGGACTAGGTTATTTTACGCAGTATTTT
clone_size: few; d_call: NA; v_call: TRBV6-5; j_call: TRBJ2-7; cdr3_aa: CASSYSITSLSYEQYF; cdr3_nt: TGTGCCAGCAGTTACTCGATCACTTCCCTCTCCTACGAGCAGTACTTC